This is a list of T cell receptor beta chains from one sample in a study of blood T cell repertoires in COVID-19. Profiled with immunoSEQ multiplex PCR; TCRdb holds only in-frame clones, not every one. The table includes some 120,000 clones, approximately 91% detected once. Sequencing used peripheral blood. Receptors were obtained from a woman aged 80 or over with acute or convalescent COVID-19. Each CDR3 is given with its conserved first and last residue. The D gene is left open where the match is weak. Not all rows give a size; the values are once, few, many and, for expanded clones, a class.

abundance: -; v_gene: TRBV28; j_gene: TRBJ1-2; d_gene: -; CDR3nt: TGTGCCAGCAGTATCCGGGACACCCGGAATTATGGCTACACCTTC; CDR3aa: CASSIRDTRNYGYTF
abundance: few; v_gene: TRBV4-2; j_gene: TRBJ1-5; d_gene: TRBD1; CDR3nt: TGTGCCAGCAGCCAGTTGACAGGGGATCAGCCCCAGCATTTT; CDR3aa: CASSQLTGDQPQHF
abundance: -; v_gene: TRBV3-1/TRBV3-2; j_gene: TRBJ2-3; d_gene: -; CDR3nt: TGTGCCAGCAGCCAGGCGGTCACAGATACGCAGTATTTT; CDR3aa: CASSQAVTDTQYF
abundance: once; v_gene: TRBV7-7; j_gene: TRBJ2-3; d_gene: TRBD1; CDR3nt: TGTGCCAGCAGCCGGACAGGCCCCACAGATACGCAGTATTTT; CDR3aa: CASSRTGPTDTQYF
abundance: -; v_gene: TRBV10-3; j_gene: TRBJ1-1; d_gene: -; CDR3nt: TGTGCCATCAGTGAGTCGGGCCCCCCGTCAGCTTTCTTT; CDR3aa: CAISESGPPSAFF
abundance: once; v_gene: TRBV7-9; j_gene: TRBJ2-3; d_gene: -; CDR3nt: TGTGCCAGCAGCTTAGTAATGGGCCGCACAGATACGCAGTATTTT; CDR3aa: CASSLVMGRTDTQYF
abundance: -; v_gene: TRBV3-1/TRBV3-2; j_gene: TRBJ2-3; d_gene: TRBD2; CDR3nt: TGTGCCAGCAGCCGGGGGACTAGCGGGATAGCCAGCACAGATACGCAGTATTTT; CDR3aa: CASSRGTSGIASTDTQYF
abundance: -; v_gene: TRBV5-1; j_gene: TRBJ2-5; d_gene: -; CDR3nt: TGCGCCAGCAGCTTGGCCCCTACGGGTTCGGCAGAGACCCAGTACTTC; CDR3aa: CASSLAPTGSAETQYF
abundance: -; v_gene: TRBV18; j_gene: TRBJ1-1; d_gene: -; CDR3nt: TGTGCCAGCTCATCACAGGGCGGGATGGGGGCTTTCTTT; CDR3aa: CASSSQGGMGAFF
abundance: -; v_gene: TRBV7-2; j_gene: TRBJ2-7; d_gene: -; CDR3nt: TGTGCCAGCAGCTTACGGGGGGCCTCCTACGAGCAGTACTTC; CDR3aa: CASSLRGASYEQYF
abundance: -; v_gene: TRBV7-9; j_gene: TRBJ1-5; d_gene: TRBD1; CDR3nt: TGTGCCAGCAGCGGGACAGAGGGACAGCCCCAGCATTTT; CDR3aa: CASSGTEGQPQHF
abundance: -; v_gene: TRBV5-4; j_gene: TRBJ2-2; d_gene: -; CDR3nt: TGTGCCAGCAGCTTGTCCCCCTCCCGCACCGGGGAGCTGTTTTTT; CDR3aa: CASSLSPSRTGELFF
abundance: -; v_gene: TRBV2; j_gene: TRBJ1-1; d_gene: TRBD1; CDR3nt: TGTGCCAGCAGTGATGGAGGGGGCGCAGGCACTGAAGCTTTCTTT; CDR3aa: CASSDGGGAGTEAFF
abundance: once; v_gene: TRBV6-5; j_gene: TRBJ1-5; d_gene: -; CDR3nt: TGTGCCAGCAAACCCACAGGGATGGGCTATCAGCCCCAGCATTTT; CDR3aa: CASKPTGMGYQPQHF
abundance: few; v_gene: TRBV28; j_gene: TRBJ1-2; d_gene: TRBD1; CDR3nt: TGTGCCAGCAGTTTATTGGGGGGACAGTCGGGCGGCTACACCTTC; CDR3aa: CASSLLGGQSGGYTF
abundance: -; v_gene: TRBV5-1; j_gene: TRBJ1-2; d_gene: -; CDR3nt: TGCGCCAGCAGGGCTGGCAGGGCTAACTATGGCTACACCTTC; CDR3aa: CASRAGRANYGYTF
abundance: -; v_gene: TRBV11-3; j_gene: TRBJ2-3; d_gene: TRBD2; CDR3nt: TGTGCCAGCAGCCTCGGACTAGCGAGCACAGATACGCAGTATTTT; CDR3aa: CASSLGLASTDTQYF
abundance: once; v_gene: TRBV7-2; j_gene: TRBJ1-2; d_gene: TRBD1; CDR3nt: TGTGCCAGCAGCTTACCCCGGGACAGGACACCTTATGGCTACACCTTC; CDR3aa: CASSLPRDRTPYGYTF
abundance: -; v_gene: TRBV28; j_gene: TRBJ1-6; d_gene: -; CDR3nt: TGTGCCAGCAGTTTGAGGGTATCACCCCTCCACTTT; CDR3aa: CASSLRVSPLHF
abundance: -; v_gene: TRBV25-1; j_gene: TRBJ1-2; d_gene: -; CDR3nt: TGTGCCAGCAGCCCCTACGACAGCTATGGCTACACCTTC; CDR3aa: CASSPYDSYGYTF
abundance: -; v_gene: TRBV2; j_gene: TRBJ1-6; d_gene: -; CDR3nt: TGTGCCAGCGCGAAGGAGGCCTCCTATAATTCACCCCTCCACTTT; CDR3aa: CASAKEASYNSPLHF
abundance: -; v_gene: TRBV6-5; j_gene: TRBJ2-3; d_gene: -; CDR3nt: TGTGCCAGCAGTTACCAGGCCTCTTTTAGCACAGATACGCAGTATTTT; CDR3aa: CASSYQASFSTDTQYF
abundance: once; v_gene: TRBV10-1; j_gene: TRBJ2-5; d_gene: -; CDR3nt: TGCGCCAGCAGTGAGTCGGGGAGGGAGACCCAGTACTTC; CDR3aa: CASSESGRETQYF
abundance: -; v_gene: TRBV7-3; j_gene: TRBJ2-2; d_gene: -; CDR3nt: TGTGCCAGCAGCCACCAGGGCGACGGGGAGCTGTTTTTT; CDR3aa: CASSHQGDGELFF
abundance: -; v_gene: TRBV11-3; j_gene: TRBJ1-1; d_gene: -; CDR3nt: TGTGCCAGCAGCTTAGGAATGAGTCGAGCTTTCTTT; CDR3aa: CASSLGMSRAFF
abundance: -; v_gene: TRBV28; j_gene: TRBJ1-4; d_gene: TRBD1; CDR3nt: TGTGCCAGCAGTTTCGGGGACAGGGGCCCCCTAGGACTGTTTTTT; CDR3aa: CASSFGDRGPLGLFF
abundance: -; v_gene: TRBV7-9; j_gene: TRBJ1-2; d_gene: TRBD1; CDR3nt: TGTGCCAGCAGCCAGGACAGGGCGGCCTATGGCTACACCTTC; CDR3aa: CASSQDRAAYGYTF
abundance: -; v_gene: TRBV7-8; j_gene: TRBJ2-3; d_gene: TRBD1; CDR3nt: TGTGCCAGCAGCTTAACGTCGGGGACAGGGGAATATTATACGCAGTATTTT; CDR3aa: CASSLTSGTGEYYTQYF
abundance: -; v_gene: TRBV3-1/TRBV3-2; j_gene: TRBJ1-2; d_gene: -; CDR3nt: TGTGCCAGCAGCCAAGCCCTGAACTATGGCTACACCTTC; CDR3aa: CASSQALNYGYTF
abundance: -; v_gene: TRBV7-7; j_gene: TRBJ2-7; d_gene: -; CDR3nt: TGTGCTAGCAGCCCGAACGAGTTCTACGAGCAGTACTTC; CDR3aa: CASSPNEFYEQYF
abundance: -; v_gene: TRBV10-3; j_gene: TRBJ2-5; d_gene: -; CDR3nt: TGTGCCATCAGTGAGTCCCGAAGCGGGACCCAGTACTTC; CDR3aa: CAISESRSGTQYF
abundance: -; v_gene: TRBV5-1; j_gene: TRBJ1-1; d_gene: -; CDR3nt: TGCGCCAGCAGCTTGGCACAGGGGAACACTGAAGCTTTCTTT; CDR3aa: CASSLAQGNTEAFF
abundance: -; v_gene: TRBV9; j_gene: TRBJ2-1; d_gene: -; CDR3nt: TGTGCCAGCAGCACCCCCATGCGGGGAGGGGGAGGCAATGAGCAGTTCTTC; CDR3aa: CASSTPMRGGGGNEQFF
abundance: once; v_gene: TRBV7-3; j_gene: TRBJ1-2; d_gene: -; CDR3nt: TGTGCCAGCAGCTCGAGCCACCGGGAATCTTTAGATGGCTACACCTTC; CDR3aa: CASSSSHRESLDGYTF
abundance: -; v_gene: TRBV27; j_gene: TRBJ2-3; d_gene: TRBD2; CDR3nt: TGTGCCAGCAGTTCCAGACTAGCGGGAGTAGATACGCAGTATTTT; CDR3aa: CASSSRLAGVDTQYF
abundance: -; v_gene: TRBV7-9; j_gene: TRBJ2-7; d_gene: -; CDR3nt: TGTGCCAGCAGCCGCACGGAGACCTACGAGCAGTACTTC; CDR3aa: CASSRTETYEQYF
abundance: -; v_gene: TRBV5-6; j_gene: TRBJ1-6; d_gene: -; CDR3nt: TGTGCCAGCAGCTTTGTAACACCGAATTCACCCCTCCACTTT; CDR3aa: CASSFVTPNSPLHF
abundance: -; v_gene: TRBV5-1; j_gene: TRBJ2-7; d_gene: TRBD1; CDR3nt: TGCGCCAGCAGCTTGGAGGGGGCTTCGCCCTACGAGCAGTACTTC; CDR3aa: CASSLEGASPYEQYF
abundance: -; v_gene: TRBV3-1/TRBV3-2; j_gene: TRBJ1-1; d_gene: -; CDR3nt: TGTGCCAGCATCCTAGATTCCAGGGGGAACACTGAAGCTTTCTTT; CDR3aa: CASILDSRGNTEAFF
abundance: -; v_gene: TRBV2; j_gene: TRBJ1-3; d_gene: -; CDR3nt: TGTGCCAGCAAAGGCGGTTTCTCTGGAAACACCATATATTTT; CDR3aa: CASKGGFSGNTIYF
abundance: -; v_gene: TRBV19; j_gene: TRBJ2-1; d_gene: TRBD2; CDR3nt: TGTGCCAGTAGCTCAATCGTGGGACTAAGCGGCTCTCACAATGAGCAGTTCTTC; CDR3aa: CASSSIVGLSGSHNEQFF
abundance: -; v_gene: TRBV2; j_gene: TRBJ1-1; d_gene: -; CDR3nt: TGTGCCAGCAGGGGACAAACCGTGAACACTGAAGCTTTCTTT; CDR3aa: CASRGQTVNTEAFF
abundance: once; v_gene: TRBV5-4; j_gene: TRBJ2-3; d_gene: -; CDR3nt: TGTGCCAGCAGCTATTCGGGACTGCACACAGATACGCAGTATTTT; CDR3aa: CASSYSGLHTDTQYF
abundance: -; v_gene: TRBV9; j_gene: TRBJ1-2; d_gene: -; CDR3nt: TGTGCCAGCAGCGTAGCCGAGGATAACTATGGCTACACCTTC; CDR3aa: CASSVAEDNYGYTF
abundance: -; v_gene: TRBV3-1/TRBV3-2; j_gene: TRBJ1-6; d_gene: TRBD1; CDR3nt: TGTGCCAGCAGCCCACTCCCAGGGGGATCTAATTCACCCCTCCACTTT; CDR3aa: CASSPLPGGSNSPLHF
abundance: -; v_gene: TRBV6-5; j_gene: TRBJ2-4; d_gene: TRBD2; CDR3nt: TGTGCCAGCAGCCTCGGACTAGATCTCCAGTACTTC; CDR3aa: CASSLGLDLQYF
abundance: once; v_gene: TRBV27; j_gene: TRBJ2-1; d_gene: -; CDR3nt: TGTGCCAGCAGCCCTATTGGCGGACTTAATGGAAATGAGCAGTTCTTC; CDR3aa: CASSPIGGLNGNEQFF
abundance: -; v_gene: TRBV11-2; j_gene: TRBJ1-4; d_gene: -; CDR3nt: TGTGCCAGCAGCTTAGGGCAGGGTGGGGTAGGAACTAATGAAAAACTGTTTTTT; CDR3aa: CASSLGQGGVGTNEKLFF